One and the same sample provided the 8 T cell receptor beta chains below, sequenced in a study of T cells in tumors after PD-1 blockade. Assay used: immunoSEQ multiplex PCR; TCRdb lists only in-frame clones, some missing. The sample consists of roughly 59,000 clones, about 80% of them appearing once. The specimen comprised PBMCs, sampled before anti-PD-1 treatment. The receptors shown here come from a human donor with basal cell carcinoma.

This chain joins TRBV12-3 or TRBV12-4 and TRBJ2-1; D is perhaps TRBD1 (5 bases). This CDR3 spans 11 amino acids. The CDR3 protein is CASNTGNEQFF. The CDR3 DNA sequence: TGTGCGTCCAATACAGGCAATGAGCAGTTCTTC.

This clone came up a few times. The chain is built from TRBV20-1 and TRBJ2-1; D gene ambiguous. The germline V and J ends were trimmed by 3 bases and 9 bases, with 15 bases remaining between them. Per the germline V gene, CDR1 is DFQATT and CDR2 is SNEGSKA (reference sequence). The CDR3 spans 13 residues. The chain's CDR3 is CSASRVPFGEQFF. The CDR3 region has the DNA TGCAGTGCTAGTAGGGTGCCCTTTGGTGAGCAGTTCTTC.

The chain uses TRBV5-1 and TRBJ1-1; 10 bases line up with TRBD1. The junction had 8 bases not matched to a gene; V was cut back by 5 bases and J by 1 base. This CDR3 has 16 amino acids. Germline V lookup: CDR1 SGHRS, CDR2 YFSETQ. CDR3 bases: TGCGCCAGCAGGAGGGACAGGGGATTGACGAACACTGAAGCTTTCTTT. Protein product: CASRRDRGLTNTEAFF.

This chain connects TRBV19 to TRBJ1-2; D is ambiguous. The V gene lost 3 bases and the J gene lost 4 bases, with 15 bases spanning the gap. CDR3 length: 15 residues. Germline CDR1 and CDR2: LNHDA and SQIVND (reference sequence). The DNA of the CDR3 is TGTGCCAGTAGTATTAGGGCTACAGAGACCTATGGCTACACCTTC. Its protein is CASSIRATETYGYTF. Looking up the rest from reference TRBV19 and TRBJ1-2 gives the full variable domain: DGGITQSPKYLFRKEGQNVTLSCEQNLNHDAMYWYRQDPGQGLRLIYYSQIVNDFQKGDIAEGYSVSREKKESFPLTVTSAQKNPTAFYLCASSIRATETYGYTFGSGTRLTVV.

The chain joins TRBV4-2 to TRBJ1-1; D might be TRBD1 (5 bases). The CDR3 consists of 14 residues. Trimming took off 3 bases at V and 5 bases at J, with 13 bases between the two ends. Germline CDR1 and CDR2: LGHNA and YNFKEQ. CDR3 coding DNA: TGTGCCAGCAGCCACGCAGGGTATGAAACTGAAGCTTTCTTT. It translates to CASSHAGYETEAFF.

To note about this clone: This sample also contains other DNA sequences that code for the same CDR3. CDR3 region: CASSLGGGGGRETQYF. The CDR3 coding sequence is TGTGCCAGCAGCTTGGGAGGGGGGGGCGGGCGAGAGACCCAGTACTTC. The genes are TRBV3-1 (or the pseudogene TRBV3-2) and TRBJ2-5, with TRBD2 as a possible D gene (7 bases). Trimming shortened V by 5 bases and J by 4 bases, and 20 bases separated the two germline ends. CDR3 size: 16 residues. Germline values: CDR1 LGHDT, CDR2 YNNKEL (reference sequence).

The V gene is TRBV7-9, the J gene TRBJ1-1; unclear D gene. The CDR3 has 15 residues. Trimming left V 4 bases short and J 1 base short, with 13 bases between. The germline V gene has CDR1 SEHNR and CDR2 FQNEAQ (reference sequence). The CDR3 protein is CASSSPRQQNTEAFF. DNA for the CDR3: TGTGCCAGCAGCTCCCCTCGGCAGCAGAACACTGAAGCTTTCTTT.

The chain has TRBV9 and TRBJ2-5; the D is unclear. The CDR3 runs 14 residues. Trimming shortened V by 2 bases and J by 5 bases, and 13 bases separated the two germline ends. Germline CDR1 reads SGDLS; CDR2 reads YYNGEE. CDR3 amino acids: CASSVQGQRETQYF. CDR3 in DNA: TGTGCCAGCAGCGTCCAAGGGCAGAGGGAGACCCAGTACTTC.